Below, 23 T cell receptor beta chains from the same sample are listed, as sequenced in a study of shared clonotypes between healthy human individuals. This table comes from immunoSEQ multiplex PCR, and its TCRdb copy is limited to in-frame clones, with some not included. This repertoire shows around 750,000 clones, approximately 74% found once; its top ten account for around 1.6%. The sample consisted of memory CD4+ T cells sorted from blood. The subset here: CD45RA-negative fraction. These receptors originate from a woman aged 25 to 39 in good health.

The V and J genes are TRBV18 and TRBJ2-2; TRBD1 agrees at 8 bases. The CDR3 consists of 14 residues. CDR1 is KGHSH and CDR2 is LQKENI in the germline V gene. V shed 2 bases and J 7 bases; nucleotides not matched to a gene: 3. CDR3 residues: CASSPGQGVGELFF. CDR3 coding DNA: TGTGCCAGCTCACCAGGACAGGGCGTCGGGGAGCTGTTTTTT.

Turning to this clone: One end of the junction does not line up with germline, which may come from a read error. The CDR3 region is CASRLDRVENNEQFF. CDR3 nucleotides: TGTGCCAGCCGCTTGGACAGGGTAGAGAACAATGAGCAGTTCTTC. V gene TRBV7-8 combines with J gene TRBJ2-1; 8 nucleotides align to TRBD1. CDR3 length: 15 amino acids. The germline CDR1 and CDR2 sequences are SGHVS and FQNEAQ.

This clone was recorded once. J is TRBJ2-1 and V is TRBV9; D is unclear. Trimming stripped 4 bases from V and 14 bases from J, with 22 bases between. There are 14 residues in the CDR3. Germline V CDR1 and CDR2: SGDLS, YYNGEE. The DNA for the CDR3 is TGTGCCAGCAGCCCCCAAATAGCCGACGGTTCGGAGTTCTTC. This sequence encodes CASSPQIADGSEFF.

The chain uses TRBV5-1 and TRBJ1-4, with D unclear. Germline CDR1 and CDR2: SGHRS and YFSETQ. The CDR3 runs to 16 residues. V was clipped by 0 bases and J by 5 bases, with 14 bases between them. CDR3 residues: CASSLGSIASNEKLFF. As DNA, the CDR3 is TGCGCCAGCAGCTTGGGCTCGATTGCCTCAAATGAAAAACTGTTTTTT. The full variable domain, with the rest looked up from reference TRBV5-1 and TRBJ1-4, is KAGVTQTPRYLIKTRGQQVTLSCSPISGHRSVSWYQQTPGQGLQFLFEYFSETQRNKGNFPGRFSGRQFSNSRSEMNVSTLELGDSALYLCASSLGSIASNEKLFFGSGTQLSVL.

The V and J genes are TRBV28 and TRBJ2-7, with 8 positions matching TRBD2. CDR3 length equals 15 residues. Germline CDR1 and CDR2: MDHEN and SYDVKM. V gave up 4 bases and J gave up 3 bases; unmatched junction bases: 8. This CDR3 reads CASSSNLAGGYEQYF. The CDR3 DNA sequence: TGTGCCAGCAGTTCGAACCTAGCGGGTGGCTACGAGCAGTACTTC.

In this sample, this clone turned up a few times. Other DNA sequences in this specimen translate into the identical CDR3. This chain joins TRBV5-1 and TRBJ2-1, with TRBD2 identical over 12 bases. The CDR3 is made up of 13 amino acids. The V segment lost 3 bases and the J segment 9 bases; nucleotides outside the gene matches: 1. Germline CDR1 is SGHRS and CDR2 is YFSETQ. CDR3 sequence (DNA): TGCGCCAGCAGCTCGGGACTAGCGGGTGAGCAGTTCTTC. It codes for CASSSGLAGEQFF.

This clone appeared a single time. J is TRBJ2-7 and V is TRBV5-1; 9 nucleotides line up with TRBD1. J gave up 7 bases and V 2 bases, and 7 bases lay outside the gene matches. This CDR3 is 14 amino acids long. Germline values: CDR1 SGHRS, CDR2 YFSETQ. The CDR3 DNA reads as TGCGCCAGCAGCTTCAGGACAGGGGCTGGGGAGCAGTACTTC. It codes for CASSFRTGAGEQYF.

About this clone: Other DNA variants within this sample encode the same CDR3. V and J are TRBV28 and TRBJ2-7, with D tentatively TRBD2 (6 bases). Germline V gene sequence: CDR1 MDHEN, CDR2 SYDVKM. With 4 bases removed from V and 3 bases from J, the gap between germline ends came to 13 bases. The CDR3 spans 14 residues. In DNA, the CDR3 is TGTGCCAGCAGTTCCGGGACGGGGGTCTACGAGCAGTACTTC. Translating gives CASSSGTGVYEQYF.

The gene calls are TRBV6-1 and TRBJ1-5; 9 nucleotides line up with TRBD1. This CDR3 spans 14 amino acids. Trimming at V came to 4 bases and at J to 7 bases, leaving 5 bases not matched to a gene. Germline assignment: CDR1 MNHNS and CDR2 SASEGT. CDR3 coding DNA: TGTGCCAGCAGTGCCGGGACAGGGACCCAGCCCCAGCATTTT. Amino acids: CASSAGTGTQPQHF.

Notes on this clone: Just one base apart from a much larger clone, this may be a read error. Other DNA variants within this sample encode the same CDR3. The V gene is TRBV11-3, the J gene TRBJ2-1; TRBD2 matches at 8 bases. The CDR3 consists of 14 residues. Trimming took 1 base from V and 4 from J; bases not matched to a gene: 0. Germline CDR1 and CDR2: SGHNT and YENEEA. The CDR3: CASSLAGGYNEQFF. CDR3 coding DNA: TGTGCCAGCAGCTTAGCGGGGGGGTACAATGAGCAGTTCTTC.

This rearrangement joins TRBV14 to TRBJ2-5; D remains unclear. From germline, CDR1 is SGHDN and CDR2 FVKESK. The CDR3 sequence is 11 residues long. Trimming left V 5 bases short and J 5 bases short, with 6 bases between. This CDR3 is CASSAIETQYF. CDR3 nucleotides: TGTGCCAGCAGCGCTATTGAGACCCAGTACTTC. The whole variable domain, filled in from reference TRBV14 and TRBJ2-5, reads EAGVTQFPSHSVIEKGQTVTLRCDPISGHDNLYWYRRVMGKEIKFLLHFVKESKQDESGMPNNRFLAERTGGTYSTLKVQPAELEDSGVYFCASSAIETQYFGPGTRLLVL.

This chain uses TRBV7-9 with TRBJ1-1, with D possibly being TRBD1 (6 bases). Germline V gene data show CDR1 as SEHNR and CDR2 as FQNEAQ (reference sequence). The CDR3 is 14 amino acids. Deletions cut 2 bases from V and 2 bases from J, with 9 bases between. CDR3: CASSLRTANTEAFF. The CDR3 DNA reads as TGTGCCAGCAGCTTACGGACAGCTAACACTGAAGCTTTCTTT.

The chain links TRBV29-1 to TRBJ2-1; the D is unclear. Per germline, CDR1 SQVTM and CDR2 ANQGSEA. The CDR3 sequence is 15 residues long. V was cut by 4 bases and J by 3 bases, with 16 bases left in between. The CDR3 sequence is CSVATTEEFYNEQFF. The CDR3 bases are TGCAGCGTTGCGACAACCGAGGAATTCTACAATGAGCAGTTCTTC.

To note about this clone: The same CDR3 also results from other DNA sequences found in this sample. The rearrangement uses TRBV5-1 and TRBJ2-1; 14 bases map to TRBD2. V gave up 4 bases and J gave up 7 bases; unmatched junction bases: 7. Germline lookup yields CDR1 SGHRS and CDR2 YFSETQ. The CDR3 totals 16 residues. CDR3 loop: CASSPPGLAGVNEQFF. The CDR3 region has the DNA TGCGCCAGCAGCCCCCCGGGACTAGCGGGAGTAAATGAGCAGTTCTTC.

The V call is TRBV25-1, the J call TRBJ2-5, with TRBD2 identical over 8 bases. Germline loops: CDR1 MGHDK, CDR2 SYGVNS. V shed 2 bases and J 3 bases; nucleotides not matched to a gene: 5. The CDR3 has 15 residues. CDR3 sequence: CASSELGTREETQYF. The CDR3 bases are TGTGCCAGCAGTGAACTTGGGACTAGGGAAGAGACCCAGTACTTC. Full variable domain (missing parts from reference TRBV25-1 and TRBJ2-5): EADIYQTPRYLVIGTGKKITLECSQTMGHDKMYWYQQDPGMELHLIHYSYGVNSTEKGDLSSESTVSRIRTEHFPLTLESARPSHTSQYLCASSELGTREETQYFGPGTRLLVL.

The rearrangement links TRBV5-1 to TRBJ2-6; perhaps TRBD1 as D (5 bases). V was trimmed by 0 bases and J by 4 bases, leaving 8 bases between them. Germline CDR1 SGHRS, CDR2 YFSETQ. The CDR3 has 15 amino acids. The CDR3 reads CASSLGQPGANVLTF. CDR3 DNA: TGCGCCAGCAGCTTGGGACAGCCCGGGGCCAACGTCCTGACTTTC.

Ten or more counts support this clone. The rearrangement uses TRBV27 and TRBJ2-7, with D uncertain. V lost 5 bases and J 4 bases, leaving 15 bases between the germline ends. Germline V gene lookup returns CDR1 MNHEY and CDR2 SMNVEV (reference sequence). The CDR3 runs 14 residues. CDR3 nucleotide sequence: TGTGCCAGCAGTAGAAGACATGGACCGTACGAGCAGTACTTC. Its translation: CASSRRHGPYEQYF.

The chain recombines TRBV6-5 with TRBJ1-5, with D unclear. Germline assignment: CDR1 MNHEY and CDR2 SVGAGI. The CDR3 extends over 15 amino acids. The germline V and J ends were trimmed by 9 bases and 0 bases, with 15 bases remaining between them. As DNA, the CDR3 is TGTGCCAGTGGACGCGGGGTTTATAGCAATCAGCCCCAGCATTTT. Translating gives CASGRGVYSNQPQHF.

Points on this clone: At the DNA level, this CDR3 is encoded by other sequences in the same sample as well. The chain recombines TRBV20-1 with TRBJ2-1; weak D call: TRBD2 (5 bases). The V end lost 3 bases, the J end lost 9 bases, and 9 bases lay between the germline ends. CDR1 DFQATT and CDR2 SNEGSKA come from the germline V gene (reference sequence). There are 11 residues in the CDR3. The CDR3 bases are TGCAGTGCTAGTGGTGGAGGTGAGCAGTTCTTC. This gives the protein CSASGGGEQFF.

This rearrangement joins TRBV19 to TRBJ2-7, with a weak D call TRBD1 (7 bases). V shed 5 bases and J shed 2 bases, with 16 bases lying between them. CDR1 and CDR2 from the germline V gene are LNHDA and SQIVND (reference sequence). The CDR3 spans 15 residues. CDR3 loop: CASSAGGKRPYEQYF. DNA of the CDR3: TGTGCCAGTAGTGCAGGGGGGAAAAGGCCCTACGAGCAGTACTTC.

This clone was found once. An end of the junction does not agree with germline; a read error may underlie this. The CDR3 DNA sequence: TGTGCCATCAGTGAGTTTCTGGGAAGCAATGGGCAGTTCTTC. It yields the protein CAISEFLGSNGQFF. The chain recombines TRBV10-3 with TRBJ2-1; no definite D call. The germline gives CDR1 ENHRY, CDR2 SYGVKD. This CDR3 has 14 residues.

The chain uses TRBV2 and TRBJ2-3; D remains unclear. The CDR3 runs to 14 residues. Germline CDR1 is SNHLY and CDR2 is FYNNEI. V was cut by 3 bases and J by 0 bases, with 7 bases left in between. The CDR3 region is CASSDRTSTDTQYF. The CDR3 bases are TGTGCCAGCAGTGACAGAACTAGCACAGATACGCAGTATTTT.

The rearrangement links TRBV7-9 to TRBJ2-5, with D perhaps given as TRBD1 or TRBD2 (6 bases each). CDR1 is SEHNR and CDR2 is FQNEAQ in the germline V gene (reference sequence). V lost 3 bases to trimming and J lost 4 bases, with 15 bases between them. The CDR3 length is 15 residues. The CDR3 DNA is TGTGCCAGCAGCTTCCAGCGGGTGGGGGCAGAGACCCAGTACTTC. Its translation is CASSFQRVGAETQYF.